One and the same sample provided the 28 T cell receptor beta chains below, sequenced in a study of shared clonotypes between healthy human individuals. Data came from immunoSEQ multiplex PCR; TCRdb stores just in-frame clones and leaves some out. This table has about 1 million clones, about 80% appearing once. What was sequenced was memory CD4+ T cells sorted from blood. The sample's subset: CD45RA-negative fraction. The receptor set was obtained from a man aged 18 to 30 in good health.

The V and J genes are TRBV14 and TRBJ1-5; a weak D match, TRBD1 (5 bases). V lost 1 base and J 3 bases, leaving 7 bases between the germline ends. The CDR3 totals 14 residues. The germline V gene has CDR1 SGHDN and CDR2 FVKESK. The CDR3 sequence: CASSQGGYNQPQHF. CDR3 sequence (DNA): TGTGCCAGCAGCCAAGGGGGCTACAATCAGCCCCAGCATTTT. The whole variable domain, remainder taken from reference TRBV14 and TRBJ1-5, is EAGVTQFPSHSVIEKGQTVTLRCDPISGHDNLYWYRRVMGKEIKFLLHFVKESKQDESGMPNNRFLAERTGGTYSTLKVQPAELEDSGVYFCASSQGGYNQPQHFGDGTRLSIL.

V gene TRBV28 combines with J gene TRBJ2-1, with D unresolved. The germline gives CDR1 MDHEN, CDR2 SYDVKM. This CDR3 comprises 16 residues. V gave up 5 bases and J gave up 7 bases, with 21 bases separating them. CDR3 nucleotides: TGTGCCAGCAGTCCCTTAAGGGCGCGGATCTATAATGAGCAGTTCTTC. Translated, it gives CASSPLRARIYNEQFF.

V is TRBV28 and J is TRBJ1-2; possible D gene TRBD1, 6 bases. CDR3 length equals 15 residues. V lost 3 bases and J 5 bases, leaving 16 bases between the germline ends. The germline gives CDR1 MDHEN, CDR2 SYDVKM. CDR3 sequence (DNA): TGTGCCAGCAGTTTTACGTCAGGGGTTTCGTATGGCTACACCTTC. Translation: CASSFTSGVSYGYTF.

This clone was counted between two and nine times. The rearrangement uses TRBV5-1 and TRBJ2-3, with 11 positions matching TRBD2. This CDR3 comprises 17 residues. Germline CDR1 SGHRS, CDR2 YFSETQ. The V segment lost 1 base and the J segment 0 bases; nucleotides outside the gene matches: 4. The CDR3 bases are TGCGCCAGCAGCTTGAGGCTAGCGGGGGGTAGCACAGATACGCAGTATTTT. Residues: CASSLRLAGGSTDTQYF. Looking up the rest from reference TRBV5-1 and TRBJ2-3 gives the full variable domain: KAGVTQTPRYLIKTRGQQVTLSCSPISGHRSVSWYQQTPGQGLQFLFEYFSETQRNKGNFPGRFSGRQFSNSRSEMNVSTLELGDSALYLCASSLRLAGGSTDTQYFGPGTRLTVL.

This sequence joins TRBV18 and TRBJ1-4; D gene unclear. Trimming left V 3 bases short and J 2 bases short, with 10 bases between. This CDR3 comprises 15 residues. The V gene's germline CDR1 is KGHSH and CDR2 LQKENI. CDR3 nucleotide sequence: TGTGCCAGCTCACCCCCCCAAGACACTAATGAAAAACTGTTTTTT. This encodes CASSPPQDTNEKLFF.

The chain links TRBV7-9 to TRBJ1-3; D gene ambiguous. Germline CDR1 and CDR2: SEHNR and FQNEAQ (reference sequence). The CDR3 totals 13 residues. The germline V and J ends were trimmed by 10 bases and 4 bases, with 14 bases remaining between them. The CDR3 sequence: CANQQGSGNTIYF. In DNA, the CDR3 is TGTGCCAACCAGCAAGGGTCAGGAAACACCATATATTTT.

This rearrangement joins TRBV4-3 to TRBJ1-6; a possible D gene is TRBD1 (6 bases). This CDR3 spans 16 amino acids. CDR1 LGHNA and CDR2 YSLEER come from the germline V gene. Trimming cost V 0 bases and J 9 bases, with 15 bases left between them. The CDR3 DNA follows: TGCGCCAGCAGCCAAGAGGGCAGGGGTAAGGGTTCACCCCTCCACTTT. This sequence encodes CASSQEGRGKGSPLHF.

This rearrangement joins TRBV28 to TRBJ2-3; D remains unclear. CDR1 is MDHEN and CDR2 is SYDVKM in the germline V gene. The CDR3 is 12 residues long. Trimming stripped 5 bases from V and 4 bases from J, with 7 bases between. The CDR3 nucleotides are TGTGCCAGCAGTCCCCCGGCAGATACGCAGTATTTT. This encodes CASSPPADTQYF.

The V call is TRBV6-4, the J call TRBJ2-5; weak D call: TRBD2 (5 bases). Between the trimmed V and J ends, which lost 4 bases and 4 bases, there was a span of 10 bases. CDR1 and CDR2 from the germline V gene are MRHNA and SNTAGT. The CDR3 contains 13 residues. DNA for the CDR3: TGTGCCAGCAGTGTGGGTCGGGGAGAGACCCAGTACTTC. Amino acids: CASSVGRGETQYF.

This clone was detected only once. The V gene is TRBV7-2, the J gene TRBJ2-2; D is uncertain. V dropped 5 bases and J dropped 7 bases, with 8 bases sitting between them. Germline-derived CDR1 and CDR2 are SGHTA and FQGNSA. The CDR3 extends over 12 amino acids. CDR3 nucleotide sequence: TGTGCCAGCAGCCAAAATGGCGGGGAGCTGTTTTTT. This codes for CASSQNGGELFF. The full variable domain, with the rest looked up from reference TRBV7-2 and TRBJ2-2, is GAGVSQSPSNKVTEKGKDVELRCDPISGHTALYWYRQSLGQGLEFLIYFQGNSAPDKSGLPSDRFSAERTGGSVSTLTIQRTQQEDSAVYLCASSQNGGELFFGEGSRLTVL.

The rearrangement links TRBV7-6 to TRBJ1-4, with 7 bases fitting TRBD1. Germline assignment: CDR1 SGHVS and CDR2 FNYEAQ. The ends lost 5 bases at V and 2 bases at J; junction bases unmatched: 5. The CDR3 covers 15 residues. In DNA form, the CDR3 reads TGTGCCAGCAGCCTAAAGACAGGGACTAATGAAAAACTGTTTTTT. The encoded protein is CASSLKTGTNEKLFF.

The chain is built from TRBV19 and TRBJ1-5; a possible D gene is TRBD1 (5 bases). V lost 6 bases and J 5 bases, leaving 17 bases between the germline ends. Germline lookup yields CDR1 LNHDA and CDR2 SQIVND (reference sequence). The CDR3 is 15 residues long. The CDR3 DNA is TGTGCCAGTAGGACGACTGCAGGGTCGGATCAGCCCCAGCATTTT. This gives the protein CASRTTAGSDQPQHF. The variable domain in full, with the rest retrieved from reference TRBV19 and TRBJ1-5, is DGGITQSPKYLFRKEGQNVTLSCEQNLNHDAMYWYRQDPGQGLRLIYYSQIVNDFQKGDIAEGYSVSREKKESFPLTVTSAQKNPTAFYLCASRTTAGSDQPQHFGDGTRLSIL.

The chain recombines TRBV27 with TRBJ1-6; no clear D. Germline CDR1 is MNHEY and CDR2 is SMNVEV (reference sequence). The CDR3 covers 14 residues. V was trimmed by 3 bases and J by 7 bases, leaving 10 bases between them. In DNA form, the CDR3 reads TGTGCCAGCAGTTTGAACGGGCAAAATTCACCCCTCCACTTT. Translated: CASSLNGQNSPLHF.

The V and J genes are TRBV4-1 and TRBJ2-1, with 10 bases lining up with TRBD2. CDR1 is MGHRA, CDR2 YSYEKL, per germline. J lost 15 bases, V lost 4 bases, and 18 bases had no gene match. This CDR3 is built from 16 residues. In nucleotides, the CDR3 is TGCGCCAGCAGCCCTAGGCGGCTAGCGGGAGTTATTTCGCCGTTCTTC. It yields the protein CASSPRRLAGVISPFF.

This clone was seen once. The chain joins TRBV5-1 to TRBJ1-2, with TRBD1 matching 10 bases. The CDR3 runs 14 residues. Per the germline V gene, CDR1 is SGHRS and CDR2 is YFSETQ. J was trimmed by 14 bases and V by 4 bases; bases with no gene match: 14. CDR3 sequence: CASSATAGTGVGTF. The CDR3 DNA reads TGCGCCAGCAGCGCTACAGCCGGGACAGGGGTCGGAACCTTC.

This chain joins TRBV11-3 and TRBJ2-1, with D uncertain. Germline-derived CDR1 and CDR2 are SGHNT and YENEEA. The CDR3 is 13 amino acids. Deletions cut 0 bases from V and 6 bases from J, with 6 bases between. The DNA for the CDR3 is TGTGCCAGCAGCTTAGATCCCCTCAATGAGCAGTTCTTC. This sequence encodes CASSLDPLNEQFF.

The chain has TRBV15 and TRBJ2-2; D is possibly TRBD2 (5 bases). CDR1 and CDR2 (germline): LNHNV, YYDKDF (reference sequence). Trimming took off 3 bases at V and 7 bases at J, with 9 bases between the two ends. The CDR3 covers 13 residues. The CDR3 here is CATSSQRVGELFF. The CDR3 DNA follows: TGTGCCACCAGCAGCCAGAGGGTCGGGGAGCTGTTTTTT. The full variable domain, in which reference TRBV15 and TRBJ2-2 provide the parts outside the CDR3, is DAMVIQNPRYQVTQFGKPVTLSCSQTLNHNVMYWYQQKSSQAPKLLFHYYDKDFNNEADTPDNFQSRRPNTSFCFLDIRSPGLGDTAMYLCATSSQRVGELFFGEGSRLTVL.

This clone was counted a few times. The V call is TRBV7-9, the J call TRBJ2-7; D possibly corresponds to TRBD1 (6 bases). Trimming took off 5 bases at V and 0 bases at J, with 14 bases between the two ends. The germline CDR1 and CDR2 sequences are SEHNR and FQNEAQ (reference sequence). CDR3 length: 15 amino acids. CDR3 residues: CASSRGGPLSYEQYF. In nucleotides, the CDR3 is TGTGCCAGCAGCCGAGGGGGTCCCCTCTCCTACGAGCAGTACTTC.

V and J are TRBV5-4 and TRBJ2-5; the D gene is possibly TRBD1 (5 bases). The germline CDR1 and CDR2 sequences are SGHNT and YYREEE (reference sequence). The V end was cut by 4 bases, the J end by 3 bases, with 13 bases between. This CDR3 spans 14 amino acids. Here the CDR3 reads CASSLGRREETQYF. CDR3 nucleotide sequence: TGTGCCAGCAGCCTAGGTCGCAGGGAAGAGACCCAGTACTTC.

Many counts were recorded for this clone. This chain connects TRBV11-2 to TRBJ1-3; 10 nucleotides match TRBD1. There are 14 residues in the CDR3. With 7 bases clipped from V and 6 bases from J, the junction kept 6 bases outside the gene matches. CDR1 is SGHAT and CDR2 is FQNNGV in the germline V gene. CDR3: CASTSTGGENTIYF. The CDR3 nucleotides read TGTGCCAGCACCTCGACAGGGGGCGAAAACACCATATATTTT. Full variable domain (outside the CDR3, taken from reference TRBV11-2 and TRBJ1-3): EAGVAQSPRYKIIEKRQSVAFWCNPISGHATLYWYQQILGQGPKLLIQFQNNGVVDDSQLPKDRFSAERLKGVDSTLKIQPAKLEDSAVYLCASTSTGGENTIYFGEGSWLTVV.

The chain uses TRBV7-8 and TRBJ2-4; TRBD1 is a possible D gene (6 bases). V lost 4 bases and J 8 bases, leaving 15 bases between the germline ends. Germline V gene data show CDR1 as SGHVS and CDR2 as FQNEAQ. CDR3 length: 14 residues. The CDR3 DNA sequence: TGTGCCAGCAGCTCCCTCCCAGGGGCGGACATTCAGTACTTC. It codes for CASSSLPGADIQYF.

The chain joins TRBV7-2 to TRBJ2-5; TRBD2 agrees at 8 bases. The length of the CDR3 is 15 residues. CDR1 SGHTA and CDR2 FQGNSA come from the germline V gene. The trim removed 1 base at V and 6 bases at J, leaving 7 bases unmatched. CDR3 DNA: TGTGCCAGCAGCTTAGACGGGGGGGCCGGTAAGACCCAGTACTTC. Translation gives CASSLDGGAGKTQYF.

The CDR3 region has the DNA TGTGCCAGTAGTATGGCGGCCGCAGGCAGGAATTACGAGCAGTACTTC. As protein: CASSMAAAGRNYEQYF. This sequence joins TRBV19 and TRBJ2-7; D gene unclear. Germline V gives CDR1 LNHDA, CDR2 SQIVND (reference sequence). The CDR3 has 16 amino acids. Trimming took off 3 bases at V and 4 bases at J, with 19 bases between the two ends.

The chain links TRBV30 to TRBJ2-3; TRBD2 aligns across 9 bases. Germline V gene sequence: CDR1 GTSNPN, CDR2 SVGIG (reference sequence). With 2 bases clipped from V and 2 bases from J, the junction kept 5 bases outside the gene matches. This CDR3 has 15 residues. The CDR3 DNA reads as TGTGCCTGGAGTCGACTAGCGGTTTTCACAGATACGCAGTATTTT. Its protein is CAWSRLAVFTDTQYF.

The chain links TRBV30 to TRBJ2-1; D remains ambiguous. V gave up 3 bases and J gave up 6 bases, with 12 bases separating them. The CDR3 has 13 amino acids. Germline V gives CDR1 GTSNPN, CDR2 SVGIG (reference sequence). The CDR3 sequence: CAWSRTAANEQFF. The DNA of the CDR3 is TGTGCCTGGAGCAGGACCGCGGCCAATGAGCAGTTCTTC. Looking up the rest from reference TRBV30 and TRBJ2-1 gives the full variable domain: SQTIHQWPATLVQPVGSPLSLECTVEGTSNPNLYWYRQAAGRGLQLLFYSVGIGQISSEVPQNLSASRPQDRQFILSSKKLLLSDSGFYLCAWSRTAANEQFFGPGTRLTVL.

The chain combines TRBV5-4 with TRBJ2-1; 9 bases match TRBD1. CDR1 and CDR2 (germline): SGHNT, YYREEE (reference sequence). The V gene end was trimmed by 4 bases and the J gene end by 3 bases; junction bases not matched to a gene: 11. This CDR3 spans 17 amino acids. The CDR3 DNA reads TGTGCCAGCAGCCCCGGGTTGGGGACAGGGAACTACAATGAGCAGTTCTTC. Its translation is CASSPGLGTGNYNEQFF.

The chain combines TRBV7-9 with TRBJ1-1, with unresolved D. The CDR3 is made up of 12 amino acids. Germline loops: CDR1 SEHNR, CDR2 FQNEAQ (reference sequence). V was pared by 10 bases and J by 2 bases, with 11 bases between. As DNA, the CDR3 is TGTGCCACCGGAGGGAGAAACACTGAAGCTTTCTTT. Its translation: CATGGRNTEAFF.

This chain links TRBV11-1 with TRBJ2-2; D tentatively fits TRBD1 or TRBD2 (5 bases each). V gave up 5 bases and J gave up 8 bases, with 15 bases separating them. This CDR3 is built from 14 residues. CDR1 and CDR2 from the germline V gene are SGHAT and FQDESV (reference sequence). CDR3 region: CASSLGPRSGELFF. The CDR3 DNA reads as TGTGCCAGCAGCCTGGGACCGCGTTCGGGGGAGCTGTTTTTT.